Listed below are T cell receptor beta chains from one sample, sequenced in a study of T cell repertoires in cytomegalovirus infection. TCRdb reprocessed the reads via MiXCR and lists one record per CDR3 protein. The table records around 260,000 distinct CDR3 sequences, over 8% of them present only once. Sample: PBMCs. The receptors come from a human donor in good health (CMV status not recorded). Some clones in this sample may be carry-over from other donors' samples. Both conserved end residues are part of each CDR3. D genes are given only for firm matches. The listing skips clone size in some rows; elsewhere it reads once, few, many or a size class.

d_call j_call v_call clone_size cdr3_nt cdr3_aa
TRBD1 TRBJ1-5 TRBV25-1 - TGTGCCAGCAGGCGCGCAGGGGAGGGGGCTTGTGGCAATCAGCCCCAGCATTTT CASRRAGEGACGNQPQHF
- TRBJ2-3 TRBV29-1 many TGCAGCGTTGAAAGGGGGGGCGCAGATACGCAGTATTTT CSVERGGADTQYF
TRBD2 TRBJ2-1 TRBV14 many TGTGCCAGCAGCCAAGTCGGACTAGCGGCAAATGAGCAGTTCTTC CASSQVGLAANEQFF
- TRBJ1-1 TRBV6-2/TRBV6-3 many TGTGCCAGCAGAGAGATTGGGGAGGTGACTGAAGCTTTCTTT CASREIGEVTEAFF
TRBD1 TRBJ1-1 TRBV6-5 - TGTGCCACGTACCGGGACAGCCAGGGGAGGACTGAAGCTTTCTTT CATYRDSQGRTEAFF
TRBD2 TRBJ2-1 TRBV6-2/TRBV6-3 many TGTGCCAGCAGTTCCGGGACTAGCGGGACGAATGAGCAGTTCTTC CASSSGTSGTNEQFF
- TRBJ2-2 TRBV4-3 many TGCGCCAGCAGCCAAGACAGGGTAAACACCGGGGAGCTGTTTTTT CASSQDRVNTGELFF
- TRBJ2-7 TRBV7-2 many TGTGCCAGCAGCTTAGGCTTCATGTACGAGCAGTACTTC CASSLGFMYEQYF
TRBD1 TRBJ1-5 TRBV20-1 few TGCAGCTTTGTGGGGACAGGGGGTCAGCCCCAGCATTTT CSFVGTGGQPQHF
TRBD1 TRBJ2-5 TRBV7-9 many TGTGCCAGCAGCCAAGGACAGGGTCGGGAGACCCAGTACTTC CASSQGQGRETQYF
- TRBJ1-1 TRBV6-2/TRBV6-3 few TGTGCCAGCAGTTACTCTTCGACGGGCACTGAAGCTTTCTTT CASSYSSTGTEAFF
TRBD1 TRBJ1-1 TRBV7-2 few TGTGCCAGCAGCAGCGCGGGACAGATTCAGAACACTGAAGCTTTCTTT CASSSAGQIQNTEAFF
- TRBJ2-1 TRBV7-2 many TGTGCCAGCAGCTTAAGGGCCTACAAGAGAGCGTTCTTC CASSLRAYKRAFF
- TRBJ2-4 TRBV3-1 - TGTGCCAGCAGCCTACGACAGGCCAAAAACATTCAGTACTTC CASSLRQAKNIQYF
TRBD1 TRBJ2-7 TRBV20-1 few TGCAGTGCTAGACGGACAGGGACTCGGGAGTACTTC CSARRTGTREYF
- TRBJ1-3 TRBV7-2 many TGTGCCAGCAGCTCAGTTCCTGGAAACACCATATATTTT CASSSVPGNTIYF
TRBD1 TRBJ2-7 TRBV7-6 many TGTGCCAGCAGCCGACAGGGCTACGAGCAGTACTTC CASSRQGYEQYF
TRBD2 TRBJ2-1 TRBV19 many TGTGCCAGTAGTATAAGTCTTCTAGCGGGGTACAATGAGCAGTTCTTC CASSISLLAGYNEQFF
- TRBJ2-2 TRBV11-2 few TGTGCCAGCAGCCATGGATGGGGCGCGGACACCGGGGAGCTGTTTTTT CASSHGWGADTGELFF
- TRBJ2-1 TRBV11-2 many TGTGCCAGCAGACCGCGCGCTTACAATGAGCAGTTCTTC CASRPRAYNEQFF
TRBD1 TRBJ2-5 TRBV27 few TGTGCCAGCAGTCCTCCGGGACAGGGACGCGAGACCCAGTACTTC CASSPPGQGRETQYF
- TRBJ2-4 TRBV6-2/TRBV6-3 many TGTGCCAGCAGAACCATACAGGGACCCAAAAACATTCAGTACTTC CASRTIQGPKNIQYF
TRBD1 TRBJ1-2 TRBV7-2 many TGTGCCAGCAGCTTGGGGGACAGGCCCTATGGCTACACCTTC CASSLGDRPYGYTF
- TRBJ2-6 TRBV7-2 many TGTGCCAGCAGCTTAGCTTTTTCGACTTCTGGGGCCAACGTCCTGACTTTC CASSLAFSTSGANVLTF
TRBD2 TRBJ2-7 TRBV7-2 many TGTGCCAGCAGCTTAGTCACTAGCGGGACCTACGAGCAGTACTTC CASSLVTSGTYEQYF
- TRBJ1-5 TRBV5-1 - TGCGCCAGCAGCTTGTTAGGGGAGGGCGATCAGCCCCAGCATTTT CASSLLGEGDQPQHF
- TRBJ2-1 TRBV4-1 - TGCGCCAGCAGCCAAGGGAATCGGGCCGGGAATGAGCAGTTCTTC CASSQGNRAGNEQFF
- TRBJ1-5 TRBV6-6 many TGTGCCAGCAGTTTTGGGCAGGCCCACGTGCATTTT CASSFGQAHVHF
- TRBJ1-1 TRBV24-1 many TGTGCCACCAGTGATTCGACCTCTGAAGCTTTCTTT CATSDSTSEAFF
TRBD2 TRBJ2-3 TRBV12-3/TRBV12-4 many TGTGCCAGCAGCCCTAGCGGGAGTTACACAGATACGCAGTATTTT CASSPSGSYTDTQYF
TRBD1 TRBJ1-5 TRBV7-2 many TGCGCCAGCAGTAGGACAGGGGGCAATCAGCCCCAGCATTTT CASSRTGGNQPQHF
- TRBJ2-3 TRBV12-3/TRBV12-4 many TGTGCCAGCAGTGCCCGGGGCATGACAGATACGCAGTATTTT CASSARGMTDTQYF
- TRBJ2-7 TRBV14 few TGTGCCAGCAGCCCATTTCTAGGAGGGTCCTCCTACGAGCAGTACTTC CASSPFLGGSSYEQYF
TRBD2 TRBJ2-2 TRBV18 - TGTGCCATCCCCCGAGCACTAGCGGGACCAACCGGGGAGCTGTTTTTT CAIPRALAGPTGELFF